This T cell receptor (beta chain) originates from a study of blood T cells in healthy people across ages. A second PCR, run for about 7 to 12 cycles, used a sample-barcoded 5' primer plus a J-beta primer mix. TCRdb reprocessed the 5' RACE reads with MiXCR, giving one entry per CDR3 protein. The top ten clones hold more than 2% of a sample with about 2 million distinct CDR3 sequences, less than 50% of them seen once. Turning to this clonotype: Its specificity is unknown.

Broader study findings: Researchers deemed the diversity estimates from one million T cells underestimates. Measured against age, TCR beta diversity per million T cells decreased in a roughly linear manner.

Trimming took 0 bases from V and 7 from J, leaving 7 bases between them. This CDR3 comprises 13 residues. Germline CDR1 SGHDN, CDR2 FVKESK. The rearrangement links TRBV14 to TRBJ2-1; D gene unclear. Sequenced input: blood. This clonotype originated in a woman aged 40 to 55 in good health. The CDR3 sequence: CASSQDVLNEQFF. The CDR3 DNA is TGTGCCAGCAGCCAAGATGTACTGAATGAGCAGTTCTTC.